The source of this TCR beta chain is a study of blood T cell repertoires in COVID-19. Study-wide context: Samples of COVID-19 (acute and convalescent) were obtained from the United States, Italy and Spain.

Authors' methods: How many nucleated cells were present was estimated from reference gene primer amplification. Only in-frame clones appear in the TCRdb table, and some are missing; sequencing was by immunoSEQ multiplex PCR. V and J calls and clone size are as listed in that table; D and trimming were resolved from the DNA. The sample lists 250,000 to 350,000 clones; approximately 88% were seen once. V gave up 6 bases and J gave up 0 bases, with 6 bases separating them. The CDR3 loop spans 13 amino acids. Germline V CDR1 and CDR2: MNHEY, SMNVEV (reference sequence). The V and J genes are TRBV27 and TRBJ1-3; D is undetermined. The TCR was taken from a woman aged 40 to 49 who had recovered from COVID-19. What was sequenced was peripheral blood. The CDR3 here is CASSPGSGNTIYF. CDR3 nucleotides: TGTGCCAGCAGCCCGGGCTCTGGAAACACCATATATTTT.